This T cell receptor beta chain was sequenced for a study of control samples from healthy donors and cancer patients. Libraries were prepared by immunoSEQ multiplex PCR; TCRdb keeps only in-frame clonotypes and omits some of them. This table has around 150,000 clones, approximately 90% appearing once. CDR1 and CDR2 from the germline V gene are LNHDA and SQIVND (reference sequence). Trimming left V 4 bases short and J 5 bases short, with 21 bases between. The CDR3 contains 18 residues. This clone was counted only a few times. The chain has TRBV19 and TRBJ2-6; weak D call: TRBD1 (6 bases). The sequenced sample consisted of blood. The sequence derives from a young man in good health. The CDR3 loop reads CASSTIADRPYRANVLTF. Here the CDR3 DNA reads TGTGCCAGTAGTACCATCGCGGACAGACCGTATAGGGCCAACGTCCTGACTTTC.